Included here is one T cell receptor beta chain sequence, with context. Antigen specificity is unknown. Naive CD4+ cells had CD25+ Tregs removed. After constant-region reverse-primer amplification, full-length variable regions underwent semi-nested PCR with Nested Universal Primer A. TCRdb processed the 5' RACE reads anew with MiXCR; each CDR3 protein has one entry. Altogether about 62,000 distinct CDR3 sequences are present, 25% to 35% being singletons, with the ten largest covering about 2.3%. Study-wide points: Whole repertoires were not studied in the larger cohort, only one V-J beta rearrangement. Tumor Treg TCRs overlapped most with tumor naive CD4+ cells.

The length of the CDR3 is 13 residues. Germline CDR1 reads MNHNY; CDR2 reads SVGAGI (reference sequence). V lost 7 bases and J lost 6, with 15 bases in between. The receptor's source is a female donor with breast cancer. V and J are TRBV6-6 and TRBJ2-5; the D gene is possibly TRBD2 (5 bases). Sequenced sample: tumor-infiltrating naive CD4+ T cells sorted from the breast tumor. Subset denoted: naive CD4+ T cells, CD4+CD45RA+CD25-. The CDR3: CASKVGEIKTQYF. Here the CDR3 DNA reads TGTGCCAGCAAGGTTGGGGAGATAAAGACCCAGTACTTC.